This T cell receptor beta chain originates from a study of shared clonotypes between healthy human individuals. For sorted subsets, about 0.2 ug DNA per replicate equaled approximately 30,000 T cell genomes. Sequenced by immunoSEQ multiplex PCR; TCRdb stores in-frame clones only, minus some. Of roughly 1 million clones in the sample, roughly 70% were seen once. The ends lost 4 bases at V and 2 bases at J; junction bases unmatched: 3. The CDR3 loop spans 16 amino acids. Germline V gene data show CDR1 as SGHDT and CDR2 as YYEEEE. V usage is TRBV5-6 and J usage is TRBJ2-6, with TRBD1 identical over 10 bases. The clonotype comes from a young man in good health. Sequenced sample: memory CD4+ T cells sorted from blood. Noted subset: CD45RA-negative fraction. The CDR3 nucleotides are TGTGCCAGCAGCCGGACAGGGGGAACTGGGGCCAACGTCCTGACTTTC. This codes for CASSRTGGTGANVLTF.